These 16 T cell receptor beta chains were all obtained from the same sample, sequenced in a study of CD8 T cells in Susac syndrome. Reverse transcription of about 0.5 to 1 ug RNA was carried out with random hexamers. Each CDR3 protein gets one entry after TCRdb re-called the immunoSEQ multiplex PCR reads with MiXCR. This sample yields just over 300,000 distinct CDR3 sequences, of which roughly nine tenths are seen a single time; roughly 0.064% belongs to the top ten. Specimen: CD4+ T cells from PBMCs. Receptors originate from a human donor with multiple sclerosis.

This rearrangement joins TRBV3-1 to TRBJ2-5; 14 nucleotides line up with TRBD2. Germline V lookup: CDR1 LGHDT, CDR2 YNNKEL (reference sequence). The length of the CDR3 is 16 residues. V was clipped by 8 bases and J by 5 bases; unmatched bases: 10. The DNA of the CDR3 is TGTGCCAGCCAACGGGGGACTAGCGGGGGACCTGAGACCCAGTACTTC. Residues: CASQRGTSGGPETQYF.

V gene TRBV5-1 combines with J gene TRBJ2-1; 8 bases agree with TRBD2. This CDR3 region has 16 residues. The germline gives CDR1 SGHRS, CDR2 YFSETQ. Trimming removed 4 bases from V and 0 bases from J; junction bases left unmatched: 6. For the CDR3, the DNA is TGCGCCAGCAGCGTTCTGACTAGCGACTCCTACAATGAGCAGTTCTTC. Its translation is CASSVLTSDSYNEQFF.

This clonotype was counted once. V and J are TRBV11-1 and TRBJ2-3; D gene uncertain. Trimming shortened V by 0 bases and J by 0 bases, and 22 bases separated the two germline ends. Germline CDR1 is SGHAT and CDR2 is FQDESV (reference sequence). CDR3 length: 20 residues. The CDR3 here is CASSLAWVRAIAQSTDTQYF. The CDR3 DNA reads TGTGCCAGCAGCTTAGCTTGGGTTCGAGCGATCGCACAGAGCACAGATACGCAGTATTTT.

This sequence joins TRBV9 and TRBJ2-3, with 10 bases lining up with TRBD1. J lost 5 bases, V lost 6 bases, and 9 bases had no gene match. CDR3 length: 15 amino acids. The V gene's germline CDR1 is SGDLS and CDR2 YYNGEE. CDR3 protein: CASTPGTGDGDTQYF. CDR3 in DNA: TGTGCCAGCACCCCCGGGACAGGGGACGGAGATACGCAGTATTTT.

The chain has TRBV30 and TRBJ2-5, with 8 nucleotides matching TRBD2. CDR1 GTSNPN and CDR2 SVGIG come from the germline V gene (reference sequence). J lost 1 base, V lost 3 bases, and 4 bases had no gene match. The CDR3 sequence is 14 residues long. The CDR3: CAWRERGTQETQYF. The CDR3 nucleotides read TGTGCCTGGAGGGAGCGGGGGACCCAAGAGACCCAGTACTTC.

The chain is built from TRBV6-6 and TRBJ1-4; D not certain. V shed 7 bases and J shed 3 bases, with 18 bases lying between them. CDR1 and CDR2 from the germline V gene are MNHNY and SVGAGI (reference sequence). This CDR3 contains 16 residues. The CDR3 is CASTFLYGGSNEKLFF. CDR3 DNA: TGTGCCAGCACCTTCCTGTATGGCGGTTCTAATGAAAAACTGTTTTTT.

The J gene is TRBJ2-3, the V gene TRBV6-6; D gene unclear. CDR3 length: 12 residues. The germline V gene has CDR1 MNHNY and CDR2 SVGAGI (reference sequence). V was clipped by 6 bases and J by 0 bases, with 4 bases between them. In DNA form, the CDR3 reads TGTGCCAGCAGGCTTAGCACAGATACGCAGTATTTT. It translates to CASRLSTDTQYF.

This chain links TRBV7-2 with TRBJ2-2; a weak D match, TRBD1 (5 bases). V was shortened by 5 bases and J by 0 bases, with 10 bases between the two germline ends. The CDR3 has 15 residues. Germline CDR1 and CDR2: SGHTA and FQGNSA. The CDR3 reads CASSPQGSNTGELFF. The CDR3 coding sequence is TGTGCCAGCAGCCCTCAGGGTTCGAACACCGGGGAGCTGTTTTTT.

The chain links TRBV5-1 to TRBJ2-7; TRBD1 or TRBD2 may be the D gene (6 bases each). This CDR3 is built from 13 residues. Trimming pared 3 bases from V and 3 bases from J, leaving 10 bases between. Germline CDR1 SGHRS, CDR2 YFSETQ. The CDR3 DNA reads as TGCGCCAGCAGCTCGGGGGCTTTCTACGAGCAGTACTTC. It encodes CASSSGAFYEQYF. Full variable domain (outside the CDR3, taken from reference TRBV5-1 and TRBJ2-7): KAGVTQTPRYLIKTRGQQVTLSCSPISGHRSVSWYQQTPGQGLQFLFEYFSETQRNKGNFPGRFSGRQFSNSRSEMNVSTLELGDSALYLCASSSGAFYEQYFGPGTRLTVT.

This clonotype was observed a single time. J is TRBJ1-1 and V is TRBV18; 10 bases match TRBD1. The CDR3 contains 20 residues. In germline, CDR1 is KGHSH, CDR2 LQKENI. The V gene end was trimmed by 3 bases and the J gene end by 3 bases; junction bases not matched to a gene: 19. The CDR3 DNA reads TGTGCCAGCTCACCCATTATCGGGACAGGGGTTACTCGGGGGTACACTGAAGCTTTCTTT. Translating gives CASSPIIGTGVTRGYTEAFF. The entire variable domain, with the rest obtained from reference TRBV18 and TRBJ1-1, is as follows: NAGVMQNPRHLVRRRGQEARLRCSPMKGHSHVYWYRQLPEEGLKFMVYLQKENIIDESGMPKERFSAEFPKEGPSILRIQQVVRGDSAAYFCASSPIIGTGVTRGYTEAFFGQGTRLTVV.

The rearrangement links TRBV6-5 to TRBJ1-2; TRBD1 matches at 8 bases. CDR3 length: 14 residues. The germline V gene has CDR1 MNHEY and CDR2 SVGAGI. V lost 2 bases and J lost 8; bases outside the gene matches: 7. The CDR3 sequence is CASSYEQGVRGYTF. The CDR3, as DNA: TGTGCCAGCAGTTACGAACAGGGGGTACGCGGCTACACCTTC.

This chain links TRBV29-1 with TRBJ1-1, with D possibly TRBD1 on 5 matching bases. The germline V gene encodes CDR1 SQVTM and CDR2 ANQGSEA. V gave up 8 bases and J gave up 7 bases, with 14 bases separating them. The CDR3 spans 11 residues. CDR3 DNA sequence: TGCAGCAGGTCCGGGGGAGGTGAAGCTTTCTTT. Its translation: CSRSGGGEAFF.

The chain carries TRBV11-3 and TRBJ2-1; D unresolved. V lost 7 bases to trimming and J lost 1 base, with 17 bases between them. CDR1 is SGHNT and CDR2 is YENEEA in the germline V gene. The CDR3 contains 16 residues. CDR3 DNA sequence: TGTGCCAGCACCCTACTCACTTGGGGATCCTACAATGAGCAGTTCTTC. Protein product: CASTLLTWGSYNEQFF.

The rearrangement links TRBV19 to TRBJ1-1; no firm D call. From germline, CDR1 is LNHDA and CDR2 SQIVND (reference sequence). Deletions cut 4 bases from V and 1 base from J, with 7 bases between. This CDR3 is built from 13 residues. This CDR3 is CASSRVSNTEAFF. The CDR3 DNA follows: TGTGCCAGTAGTAGAGTATCGAACACTGAAGCTTTCTTT.

The CDR3 DNA reads TGTGCCAGCAGCCCCTCGAGGGTGTGGCAAATTCTAGCCAAAAACATTCAGTACTTC. It codes for CASSPSRVWQILAKNIQYF. The chain joins TRBV7-9 to TRBJ2-4; a possible D gene is TRBD2 (5 bases). This CDR3 spans 19 amino acids. Trimming stripped 5 bases from V and 0 bases from J, with 23 bases between. Germline values: CDR1 SEHNR, CDR2 FQNEAQ (reference sequence).

V usage is TRBV20-1 and J usage is TRBJ2-1; D tentatively reads TRBD1 or TRBD2 (7 bases each). The germline V gene has CDR1 DFQATT and CDR2 SNEGSKA (reference sequence). The CDR3 is 13 amino acids. V dropped 5 bases and J dropped 4 bases, with 12 bases sitting between them. In nucleotides, the CDR3 is TGCAGTGCTGAGCGGGACAGATACAATGAGCAGTTCTTC. It codes for CSAERDRYNEQFF.